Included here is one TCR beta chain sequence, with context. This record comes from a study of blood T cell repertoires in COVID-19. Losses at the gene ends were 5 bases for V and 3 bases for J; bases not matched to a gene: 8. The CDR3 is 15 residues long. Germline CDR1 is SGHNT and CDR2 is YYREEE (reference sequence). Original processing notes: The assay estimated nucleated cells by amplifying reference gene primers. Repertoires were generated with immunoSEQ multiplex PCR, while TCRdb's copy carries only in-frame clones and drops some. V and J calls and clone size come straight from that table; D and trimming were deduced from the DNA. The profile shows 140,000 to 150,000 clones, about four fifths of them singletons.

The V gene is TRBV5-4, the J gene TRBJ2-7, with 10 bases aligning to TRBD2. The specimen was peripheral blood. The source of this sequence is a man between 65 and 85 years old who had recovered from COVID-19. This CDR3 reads CASRESGRADYEQYF. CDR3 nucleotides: TGTGCCAGCAGGGAAAGCGGGAGGGCCGACTACGAGCAGTACTTC. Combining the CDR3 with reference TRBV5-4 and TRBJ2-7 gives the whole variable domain ETGVTQSPTHLIKTRGQQVTLRCSSQSGHNTVSWYQQALGQGPQFIFQYYREEENGRGNFPPRFSGLQFPNYSSELNVNALELDDSALYLCASRESGRADYEQYFGPGTRLTVT.